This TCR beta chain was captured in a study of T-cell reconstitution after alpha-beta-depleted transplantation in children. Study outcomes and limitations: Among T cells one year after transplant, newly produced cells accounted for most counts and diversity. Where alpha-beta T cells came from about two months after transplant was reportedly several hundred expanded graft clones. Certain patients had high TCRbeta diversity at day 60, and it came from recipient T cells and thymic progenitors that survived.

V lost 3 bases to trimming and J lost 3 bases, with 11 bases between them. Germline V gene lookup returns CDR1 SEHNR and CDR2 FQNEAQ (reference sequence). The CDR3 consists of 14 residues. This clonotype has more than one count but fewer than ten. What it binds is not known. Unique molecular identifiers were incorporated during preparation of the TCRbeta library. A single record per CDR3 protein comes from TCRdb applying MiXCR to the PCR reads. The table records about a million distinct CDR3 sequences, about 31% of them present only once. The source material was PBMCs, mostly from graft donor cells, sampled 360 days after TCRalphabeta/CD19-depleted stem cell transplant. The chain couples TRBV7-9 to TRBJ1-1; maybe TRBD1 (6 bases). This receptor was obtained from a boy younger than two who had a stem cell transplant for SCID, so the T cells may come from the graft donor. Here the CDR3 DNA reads TGTGCCAGCAGCTTCTACGGGGGCGACACTGAAGCTTTCTTT. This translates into CASSFYGGDTEAFF.